This T cell receptor (beta chain) came from a study of blood T cells in healthy people across ages. Overall study results and limits: Older age coincided with a roughly linear decline in TCR beta diversity per million T cells. Aged donors had fewer naive CD4+ cells and lower diversity than long-lived donors.

With a J-beta primer mix and a sample-barcoded 5' primer, a second PCR ran about 7 to 12 cycles. Every single cDNA molecule received a tag from a template-switch adaptor with 12 random nucleotides. TCRdb re-called the 5' RACE reads through MiXCR, storing one row per CDR3 protein. Seen here are 350,000 to 450,000 distinct CDR3 sequences, about 52% observed once, and the top ten hold approximately 51%. The V gene's germline CDR1 is DFQATT and CDR2 SNEGSKA (reference sequence). CDR3 size: 12 residues. A note on this clonotype: What it recognizes is unknown. One junction end disagrees with the germline gene, perhaps due to a read error.

Each sample used at least 6 million PBMCs. Source material: blood. The J gene is TRBJ2-1, the V gene TRBV20-1; TRBD1 aligns across 9 bases. This receptor was identified in a man aged 60 to 69 in good health. The CDR3 DNA sequence: TGCAGTGCTAGGGACAGGGGCCCGACTGGGGGCTTC. Its protein product is CSARDRGPTGGF.